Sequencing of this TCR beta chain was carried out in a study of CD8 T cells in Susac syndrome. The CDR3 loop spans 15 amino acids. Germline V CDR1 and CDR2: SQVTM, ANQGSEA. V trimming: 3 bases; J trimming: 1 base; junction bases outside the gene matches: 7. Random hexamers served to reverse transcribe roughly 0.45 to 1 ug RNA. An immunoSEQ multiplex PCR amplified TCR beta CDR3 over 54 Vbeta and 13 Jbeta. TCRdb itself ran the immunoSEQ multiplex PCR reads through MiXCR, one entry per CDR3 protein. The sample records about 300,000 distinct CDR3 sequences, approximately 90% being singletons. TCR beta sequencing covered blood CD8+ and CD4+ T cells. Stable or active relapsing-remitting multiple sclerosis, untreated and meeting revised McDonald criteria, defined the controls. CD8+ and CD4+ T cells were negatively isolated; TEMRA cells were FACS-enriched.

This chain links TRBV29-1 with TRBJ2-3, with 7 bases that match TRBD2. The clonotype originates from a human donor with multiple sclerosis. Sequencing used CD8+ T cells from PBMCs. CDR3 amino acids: CSVDNRLAGTDTQYF. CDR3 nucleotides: TGCAGCGTTGATAATAGACTAGCCGGCACAGATACGCAGTATTTT.